The present T cell receptor (beta chain) was sequenced within a study of tumor and adjacent non-tumor tissue in lung cancer listed by TCRdb under 2018. A note on the overall study: Patients with adenocarcinoma (approximately 12), squamous cell carcinoma (2) and small cell lung cancer (1) were included in the cohort. The study compared bulk TCRbeta repertoires from lung tumor tissue and matched distant non-tumor lung tissue of approximately 15 lung cancer patients. A total of some 130 million productive TCRbeta reads were generated by sequencing, corresponding to an average of about 4 million reads per sample. TCRbeta CDR3 sequencing was performed on a few dozen paired specimens, with one tumor sample and one normal lung sample collected per patient. Among the approximately 15 patients, ages ranged from roughly 31 to 85 years, about 10 were men and 5 were women, and disease was TNM stage I to III.

What the research found in general, with its limitations: Tumor tissue showed significantly greater TCR diversity (inverse Simpson) than normal lung tissue (around 450 vs 150, P = 0.0075, Mann-Whitney U test). Because peripheral blood was not sequenced, the blood TCRbeta repertoires of the lung cancer patients in the study went unexamined. Only roughly 15 patients were in the cohort, and the authors stated that larger samples and more detailed clinical data are needed. Neither the sequencing platform nor unique molecular identifiers are named or mentioned anywhere in the methods. The top 100 clones accounted for a significantly larger cumulative portion of the repertoire in normal lung than in tumor tissue. TCR diversity was significantly higher in younger patients, and greater tumor TCR diversity was associated with shorter overall survival and shorter disease-free survival.

Library generation was performed with multiplex PCR. Sequenced on an Illumina HiSeq 2500. TCRbeta libraries were constructed through three rounds of nested PCR with primers (Table S4) according to protocols adapted from ARM-PCR. PCR products of 200-500 bp were gel-excised and purified with the QIAquick gel extraction kit before sequencing. Regarding the original processing steps: Trimmomatic was used to clean the reads, FLASH was used to merge the reads into complete CDR3 sequences, and MiTCR was used to assign the reads to V(D)J germline segments. Clonal diversity was computed as the inverse Simpson's index with VDJtools. In-frame sequences lacking a premature stop codon were counted as productive reads. TCRdb applied fastp at Q25 and MiXCR to the public reads, then kept only in-frame beta chains. Merged by CDR3 protein, the rows form single entries marked with the most common genes and DNA. The V and J calls and clone size come from TCRdb's table, not from the authors' own analysis. A total of about 110,000 distinct CDR3 sequences appear in this sample, approximately 84% of them only once. Around 21% of the sample lies in the top ten.

Comment on this clonotype: There is no known antigen for this receptor. Germline is not matched at one junction end, which may reflect a read error.

The CDR3, from cysteine to phenylalanine, totals 14 residues. Only the CDR3 region is kept as DNA, spanning 42 bases read in frame from base 1. The germline V gene provides CDR1 SGHAT and CDR2 FQNNGV. RNA was isolated from bulk, unsorted tissue, and RNA quality was assessed with a NanoDrop ND-1000 and an Agilent 2100. Newly diagnosed lung cancer patients without prior chemotherapy who had been admitted for thoracic surgery in China between August and November 2014 were enrolled as donors. Patients with previous radiotherapy or chemotherapy, or with another concurrent cancer, were excluded from the study. Surgical tissue pieces of about 1-2.3 cm3 were preserved in RNAlater solution and stored at -80 °C until use.

The sequence came from a man between 65 and 85 years old with non-small cell lung cancer. The chain is encoded by TRBV11-2 joined to TRBJ1-1; the best D guess is TRBD1, with 6 bases matching. The sequenced sample consisted of lung tumor tissue. The CDR3 protein sequence reads: CASSFDGGWTESFF. The DNA sequence is TGTGCCAGCAGCTTCGACGGGGGCTGGACTGAATCTTTCTTT.